A selection of T cell receptor beta chains follows, all from one sample in a study of cytomegalovirus exposure and HLA in healthy donors. This table comes from immunoSEQ multiplex PCR, and its TCRdb copy is limited to in-frame clones, with some not included. The table shows 100,000 to 150,000 clones, with more than 65% occurring only once. Sequencing input: PBMCs. The receptors originated from a man in his late teens or twenties in good health and CMV-seropositive. Both conserved end residues are trimmed from each CDR3.

v_gene | CDR3aa
TRBV19 | ASGTQGDEQY
TRBV18 | ASSLGDEQF
TRBV6-4 | ASSRTSGRTDTQY
TRBV10-2 | ASSEYRDRHEQY
TRBV19 | ASSIGGSGTDTQY
TRBV5-6 | ASSWGGTAAREQY
TRBV30 | AGRSSGANVLT
TRBV7-7 | ASSLALVGVDSEQF
TRBV7-8 | ASSTRDRATSYEQY
TRBV30 | AWRPGGQGSEKLF
TRBV2 | ASCPRGGGSYEQY
TRBV7-8 | ASSDLAEQETQY
TRBV5-5 | ASSNGQGSEQY
TRBV2 | ASSRDRMQPQH
TRBV9 | ASSVGGERTDTQY
TRBV10-2 | ASKRDRGWDTEAF
TRBV6-6 | ASSGRGLAGSDTQY
TRBV6-1 | ASSGSGFYGYT
TRBV20-1 | SASGTDTQY
TRBV6-5 | ASRGQGKQPQH
TRBV19 | ASSIVEYNSPLH
TRBV29-1 | SVVAGVIDTQY
TRBV7-9 | SSSDLKGGQGYEQY
TRBV19 | ATYQPQH
TRBV6-1 | ASMGQDLNTGELF
TRBV29-1 | SGRPGQGTTEAF
TRBV25-1 | ASSHRAGEQF
TRBV27 | ASMGTGTNTEAF
TRBV19 | ASSIYSESGYT
TRBV9 | ASSAPLSGGGNSPLH
TRBV5-5 | ASSLSVSQGSGYT
TRBV6-1 | ASRISTGSDEKLF
TRBV30 | AWSKTGHPNQPQH
TRBV4-3 | ASSQDRGGGDEQF
TRBV2 | ASSEKWTSGTN
TRBV6-1 | ASSEFVLAEAQRDTQY
TRBV6-4 | ASSETAGASEQF
TRBV21-1 | ASSNFLRTRRGYGYT
TRBV7-8 | ASSLERAPPYGYT
TRBV27 | ASSLRRTYEQY
TRBV30 | AWKHGTAFSPLH
TRBV5-1 | ASSLDGRTGRNEKLF
TRBV5-1 | ASTSGGRAADTQY
TRBV6-5 | ASRKGGREDTQY
TRBV27 | ASTEDRINSPLH
TRBV10-1 | ASSVGAADTQY
TRBV30 | AWSVSGNQPQH
TRBV5-1 | ASSLGQGIPDTQY
TRBV11-2 | ASSLHLGQPQH
TRBV4-3 | ASSQDSARGAF
TRBV5-1 | ASSLMWDSRTGELF
TRBV9 | ASSVDLGEGQPQH
TRBV4-2 | ASSQDLSGGYDNEQF
TRBV7-2 | ASSFWGPNTGELF
TRBV25-1 | ASSDSLANTEAF
TRBV30 | AWRQKVVDGYT
TRBV6-6 | ASSYSNRPPIYT
TRBV7-2 | ASSLELGLAGAYEQY
TRBV25-1 | ASSGQNTGELF